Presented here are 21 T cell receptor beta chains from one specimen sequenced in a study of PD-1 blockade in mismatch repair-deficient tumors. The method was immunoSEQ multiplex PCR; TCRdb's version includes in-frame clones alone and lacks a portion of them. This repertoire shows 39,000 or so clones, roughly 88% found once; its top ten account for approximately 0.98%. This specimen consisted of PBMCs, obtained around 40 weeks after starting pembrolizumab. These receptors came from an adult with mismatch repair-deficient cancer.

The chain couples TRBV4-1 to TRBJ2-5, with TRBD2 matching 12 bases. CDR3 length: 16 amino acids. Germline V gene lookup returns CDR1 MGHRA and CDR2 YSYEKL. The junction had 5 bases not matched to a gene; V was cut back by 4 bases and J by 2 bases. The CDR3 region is CASSPGLAGWQETQYF. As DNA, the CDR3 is TGCGCCAGCAGCCCAGGACTAGCGGGATGGCAAGAGACCCAGTACTTC.

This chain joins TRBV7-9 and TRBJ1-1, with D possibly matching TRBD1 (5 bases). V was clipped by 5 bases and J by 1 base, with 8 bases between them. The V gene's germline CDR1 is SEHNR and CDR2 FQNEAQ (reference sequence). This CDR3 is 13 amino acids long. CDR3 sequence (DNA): TGTGCCAGCAGCCCTACAGGGAACACTGAAGCTTTCTTT. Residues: CASSPTGNTEAFF.

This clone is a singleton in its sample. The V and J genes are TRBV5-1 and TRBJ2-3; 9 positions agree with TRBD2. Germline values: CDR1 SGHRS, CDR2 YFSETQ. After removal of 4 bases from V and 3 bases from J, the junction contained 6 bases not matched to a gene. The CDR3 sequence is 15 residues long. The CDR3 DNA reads TGCGCCAGCAGCGAGAGCGGGAGGAGGACAGATACGCAGTATTTT. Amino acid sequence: CASSESGRRTDTQYF.

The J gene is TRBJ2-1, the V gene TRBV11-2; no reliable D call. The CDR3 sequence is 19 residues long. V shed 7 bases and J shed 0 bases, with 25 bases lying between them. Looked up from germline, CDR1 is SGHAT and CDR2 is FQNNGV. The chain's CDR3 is CASNHPGQRNKFSYNEQFF. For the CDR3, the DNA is TGTGCCAGCAATCACCCTGGTCAGCGCAACAAGTTCTCCTACAATGAGCAGTTCTTC.

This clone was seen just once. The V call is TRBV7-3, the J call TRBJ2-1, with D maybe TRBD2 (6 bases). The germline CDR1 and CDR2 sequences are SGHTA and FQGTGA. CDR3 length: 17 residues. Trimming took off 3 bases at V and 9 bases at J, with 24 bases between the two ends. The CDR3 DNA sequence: TGTGCCAGCAGCTTCCCTAGGGACTCACCCTCGGGTTGTGAGCAGTTCTTC. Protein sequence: CASSFPRDSPSGCEQFF.

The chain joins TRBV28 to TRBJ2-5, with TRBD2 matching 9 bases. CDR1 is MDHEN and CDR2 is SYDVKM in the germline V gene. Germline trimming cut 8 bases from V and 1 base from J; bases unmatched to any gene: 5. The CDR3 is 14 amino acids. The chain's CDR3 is CASGLSGSQETQYF. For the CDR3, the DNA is TGTGCCAGCGGACTTAGCGGGAGCCAAGAGACCCAGTACTTC. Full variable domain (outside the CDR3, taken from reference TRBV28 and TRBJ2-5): DVKVTQSSRYLVKRTGEKVFLECVQDMDHENMFWYRQDPGLGLRLIYFSYDVKMKEKGDIPEGYSVSREKKERFSLILESASTNQTSMYLCASGLSGSQETQYFGPGTRLLVL.

The CDR3, as DNA: TGTGCCAGCAGCCAACAGGGATCGGGCAATCAGCCCCAGCATTTT. This gives the protein CASSQQGSGNQPQHF. The chain carries TRBV2 and TRBJ1-5; D possibly corresponds to TRBD1 (6 bases). With 6 bases removed from V and 2 bases from J, the gap between germline ends came to 14 bases. The CDR3 totals 15 residues. Germline lookup yields CDR1 SNHLY and CDR2 FYNNEI.

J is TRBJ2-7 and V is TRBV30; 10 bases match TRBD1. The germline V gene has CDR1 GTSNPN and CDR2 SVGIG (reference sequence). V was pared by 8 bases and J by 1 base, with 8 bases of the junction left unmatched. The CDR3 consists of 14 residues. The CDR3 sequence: CARQGTGVSYEQYF. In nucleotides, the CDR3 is TGTGCCCGCCAAGGGACAGGGGTATCCTACGAGCAGTACTTC.

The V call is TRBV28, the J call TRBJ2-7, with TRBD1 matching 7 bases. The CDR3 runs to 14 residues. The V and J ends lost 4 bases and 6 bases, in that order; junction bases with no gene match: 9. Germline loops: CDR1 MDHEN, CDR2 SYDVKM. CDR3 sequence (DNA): TGTGCCAGCAGTTCACAACCACAGGGGACCGAGCAGTACTTC. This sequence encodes CASSSQPQGTEQYF. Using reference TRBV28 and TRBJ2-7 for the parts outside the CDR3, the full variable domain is DVKVTQSSRYLVKRTGEKVFLECVQDMDHENMFWYRQDPGLGLRLIYFSYDVKMKEKGDIPEGYSVSREKKERFSLILESASTNQTSMYLCASSSQPQGTEQYFGPGTRLTVT.

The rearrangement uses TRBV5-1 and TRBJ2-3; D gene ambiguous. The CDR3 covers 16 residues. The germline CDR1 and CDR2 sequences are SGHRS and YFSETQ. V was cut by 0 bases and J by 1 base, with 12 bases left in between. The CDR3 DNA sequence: TGCGCCAGCAGCTTGGACCGCGCGGTTGGCACAGATACGCAGTATTTT. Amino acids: CASSLDRAVGTDTQYF.

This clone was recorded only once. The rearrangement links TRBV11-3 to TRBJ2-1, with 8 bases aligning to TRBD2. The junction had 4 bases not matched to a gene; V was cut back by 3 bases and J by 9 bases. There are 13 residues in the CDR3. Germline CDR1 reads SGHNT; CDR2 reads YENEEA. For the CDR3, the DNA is TGTGCCAGCAGCTTGACCGGGAGGGGTGAGCAGTTCTTC. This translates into CASSLTGRGEQFF. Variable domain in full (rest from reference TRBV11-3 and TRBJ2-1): EAGVVQSPRYKIIEKKQPVAFWCNPISGHNTLYWYLQNLGQGPELLIRYENEEAVDDSQLPKDRFSAERLKGVDSTLKIQPAELGDSAVYLCASSLTGRGEQFFGPGTRLTVL.

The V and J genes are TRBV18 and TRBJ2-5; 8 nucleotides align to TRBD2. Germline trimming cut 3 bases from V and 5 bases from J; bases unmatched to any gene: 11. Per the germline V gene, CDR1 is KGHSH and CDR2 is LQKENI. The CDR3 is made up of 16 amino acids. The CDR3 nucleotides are TGTGCCAGCTCACCTTTTTCCGGGACTAGTCGGGAGACCCAGTACTTC. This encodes CASSPFSGTSRETQYF.

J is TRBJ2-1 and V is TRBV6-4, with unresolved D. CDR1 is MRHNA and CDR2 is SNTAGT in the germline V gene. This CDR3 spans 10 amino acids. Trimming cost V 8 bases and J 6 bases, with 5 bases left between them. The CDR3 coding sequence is TGTGCCAGCCCCATCAATGAGCAGTTCTTC. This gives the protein CASPINEQFF.

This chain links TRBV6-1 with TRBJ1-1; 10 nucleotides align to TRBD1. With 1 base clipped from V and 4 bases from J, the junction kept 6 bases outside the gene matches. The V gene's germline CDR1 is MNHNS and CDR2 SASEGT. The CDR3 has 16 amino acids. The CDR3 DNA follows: TGTGCCAGCAGTGAAGACGGGACAGGGGTACCCACTGAAGCTTTCTTT. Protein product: CASSEDGTGVPTEAFF.

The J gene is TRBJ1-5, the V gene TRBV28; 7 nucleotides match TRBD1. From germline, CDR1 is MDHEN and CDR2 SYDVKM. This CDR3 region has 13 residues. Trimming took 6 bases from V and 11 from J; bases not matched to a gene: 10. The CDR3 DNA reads TGTGCCAGCAGCTCACAGGGGTTCGTGGCCCAGCATTTT. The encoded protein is CASSSQGFVAQHF.

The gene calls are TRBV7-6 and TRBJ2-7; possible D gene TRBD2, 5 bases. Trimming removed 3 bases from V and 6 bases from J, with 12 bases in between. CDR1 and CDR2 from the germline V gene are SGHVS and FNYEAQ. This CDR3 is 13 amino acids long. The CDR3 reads CASSFGGGVEQYF. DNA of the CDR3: TGTGCCAGCAGCTTTGGCGGAGGCGTCGAGCAGTACTTC. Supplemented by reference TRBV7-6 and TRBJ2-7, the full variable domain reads GAGVSQSPRYKVTKRGQDVALRCDPISGHVSLYWYRQALGQGPEFLTYFNYEAQQDKSGLPNDRFSAERPEGSISTLTIQRTEQRDSAMYRCASSFGGGVEQYFGPGTRLTVT.

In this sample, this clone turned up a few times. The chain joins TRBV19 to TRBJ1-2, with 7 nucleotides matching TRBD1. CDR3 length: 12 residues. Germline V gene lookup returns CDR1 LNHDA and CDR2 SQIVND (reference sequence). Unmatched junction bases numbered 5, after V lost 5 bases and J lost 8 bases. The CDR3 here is CASSRRQGGYTF. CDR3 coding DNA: TGTGCCAGTAGTCGTCGACAGGGCGGCTACACCTTC.

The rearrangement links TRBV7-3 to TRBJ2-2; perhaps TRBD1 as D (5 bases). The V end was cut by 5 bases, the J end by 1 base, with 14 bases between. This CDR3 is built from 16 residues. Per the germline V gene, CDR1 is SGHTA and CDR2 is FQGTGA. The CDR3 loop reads CASSPQGARNTGELFF. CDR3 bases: TGTGCCAGCAGCCCGCAGGGCGCGAGGAACACCGGGGAGCTGTTTTTT.

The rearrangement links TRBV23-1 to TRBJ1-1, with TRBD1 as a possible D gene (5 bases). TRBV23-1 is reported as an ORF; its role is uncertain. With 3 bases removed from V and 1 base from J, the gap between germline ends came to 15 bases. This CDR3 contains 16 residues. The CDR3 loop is CASSHSGGSKNTEAFF. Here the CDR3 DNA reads TGCGCCAGCAGTCATTCCGGGGGGTCTAAGAACACTGAAGCTTTCTTT.

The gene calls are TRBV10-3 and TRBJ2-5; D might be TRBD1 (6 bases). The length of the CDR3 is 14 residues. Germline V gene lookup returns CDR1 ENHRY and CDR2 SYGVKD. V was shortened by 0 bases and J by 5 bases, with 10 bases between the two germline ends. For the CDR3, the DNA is TGTGCCATCAGTGAGTCCCAGGGGCAGGAGACCCAGTACTTC. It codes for CAISESQGQETQYF.

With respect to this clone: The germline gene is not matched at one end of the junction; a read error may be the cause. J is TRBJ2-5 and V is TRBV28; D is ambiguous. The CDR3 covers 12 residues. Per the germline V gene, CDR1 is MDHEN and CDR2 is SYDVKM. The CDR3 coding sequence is TGTGCCAGCAGTCCAGACGGAGAGGCCCAGTACTTC. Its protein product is CASSPDGEAQYF.